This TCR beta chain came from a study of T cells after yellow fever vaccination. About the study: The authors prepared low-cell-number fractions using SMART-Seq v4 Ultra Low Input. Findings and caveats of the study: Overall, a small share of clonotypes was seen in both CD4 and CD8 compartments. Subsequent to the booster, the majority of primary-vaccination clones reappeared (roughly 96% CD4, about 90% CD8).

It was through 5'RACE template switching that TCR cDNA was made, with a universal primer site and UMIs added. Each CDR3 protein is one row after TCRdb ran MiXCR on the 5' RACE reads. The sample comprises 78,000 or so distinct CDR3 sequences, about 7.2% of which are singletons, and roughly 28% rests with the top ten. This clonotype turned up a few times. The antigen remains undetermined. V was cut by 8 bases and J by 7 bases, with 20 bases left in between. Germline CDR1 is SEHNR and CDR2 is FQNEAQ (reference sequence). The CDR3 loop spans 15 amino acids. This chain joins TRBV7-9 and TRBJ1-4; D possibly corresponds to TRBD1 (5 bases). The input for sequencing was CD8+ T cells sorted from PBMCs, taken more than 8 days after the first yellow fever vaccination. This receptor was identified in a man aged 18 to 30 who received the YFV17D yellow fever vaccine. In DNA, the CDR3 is TGTGCCAGCGGGATGCCGGGACCCGGGGGTGAAAAACTGTTTTTT. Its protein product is CASGMPGPGGEKLFF.